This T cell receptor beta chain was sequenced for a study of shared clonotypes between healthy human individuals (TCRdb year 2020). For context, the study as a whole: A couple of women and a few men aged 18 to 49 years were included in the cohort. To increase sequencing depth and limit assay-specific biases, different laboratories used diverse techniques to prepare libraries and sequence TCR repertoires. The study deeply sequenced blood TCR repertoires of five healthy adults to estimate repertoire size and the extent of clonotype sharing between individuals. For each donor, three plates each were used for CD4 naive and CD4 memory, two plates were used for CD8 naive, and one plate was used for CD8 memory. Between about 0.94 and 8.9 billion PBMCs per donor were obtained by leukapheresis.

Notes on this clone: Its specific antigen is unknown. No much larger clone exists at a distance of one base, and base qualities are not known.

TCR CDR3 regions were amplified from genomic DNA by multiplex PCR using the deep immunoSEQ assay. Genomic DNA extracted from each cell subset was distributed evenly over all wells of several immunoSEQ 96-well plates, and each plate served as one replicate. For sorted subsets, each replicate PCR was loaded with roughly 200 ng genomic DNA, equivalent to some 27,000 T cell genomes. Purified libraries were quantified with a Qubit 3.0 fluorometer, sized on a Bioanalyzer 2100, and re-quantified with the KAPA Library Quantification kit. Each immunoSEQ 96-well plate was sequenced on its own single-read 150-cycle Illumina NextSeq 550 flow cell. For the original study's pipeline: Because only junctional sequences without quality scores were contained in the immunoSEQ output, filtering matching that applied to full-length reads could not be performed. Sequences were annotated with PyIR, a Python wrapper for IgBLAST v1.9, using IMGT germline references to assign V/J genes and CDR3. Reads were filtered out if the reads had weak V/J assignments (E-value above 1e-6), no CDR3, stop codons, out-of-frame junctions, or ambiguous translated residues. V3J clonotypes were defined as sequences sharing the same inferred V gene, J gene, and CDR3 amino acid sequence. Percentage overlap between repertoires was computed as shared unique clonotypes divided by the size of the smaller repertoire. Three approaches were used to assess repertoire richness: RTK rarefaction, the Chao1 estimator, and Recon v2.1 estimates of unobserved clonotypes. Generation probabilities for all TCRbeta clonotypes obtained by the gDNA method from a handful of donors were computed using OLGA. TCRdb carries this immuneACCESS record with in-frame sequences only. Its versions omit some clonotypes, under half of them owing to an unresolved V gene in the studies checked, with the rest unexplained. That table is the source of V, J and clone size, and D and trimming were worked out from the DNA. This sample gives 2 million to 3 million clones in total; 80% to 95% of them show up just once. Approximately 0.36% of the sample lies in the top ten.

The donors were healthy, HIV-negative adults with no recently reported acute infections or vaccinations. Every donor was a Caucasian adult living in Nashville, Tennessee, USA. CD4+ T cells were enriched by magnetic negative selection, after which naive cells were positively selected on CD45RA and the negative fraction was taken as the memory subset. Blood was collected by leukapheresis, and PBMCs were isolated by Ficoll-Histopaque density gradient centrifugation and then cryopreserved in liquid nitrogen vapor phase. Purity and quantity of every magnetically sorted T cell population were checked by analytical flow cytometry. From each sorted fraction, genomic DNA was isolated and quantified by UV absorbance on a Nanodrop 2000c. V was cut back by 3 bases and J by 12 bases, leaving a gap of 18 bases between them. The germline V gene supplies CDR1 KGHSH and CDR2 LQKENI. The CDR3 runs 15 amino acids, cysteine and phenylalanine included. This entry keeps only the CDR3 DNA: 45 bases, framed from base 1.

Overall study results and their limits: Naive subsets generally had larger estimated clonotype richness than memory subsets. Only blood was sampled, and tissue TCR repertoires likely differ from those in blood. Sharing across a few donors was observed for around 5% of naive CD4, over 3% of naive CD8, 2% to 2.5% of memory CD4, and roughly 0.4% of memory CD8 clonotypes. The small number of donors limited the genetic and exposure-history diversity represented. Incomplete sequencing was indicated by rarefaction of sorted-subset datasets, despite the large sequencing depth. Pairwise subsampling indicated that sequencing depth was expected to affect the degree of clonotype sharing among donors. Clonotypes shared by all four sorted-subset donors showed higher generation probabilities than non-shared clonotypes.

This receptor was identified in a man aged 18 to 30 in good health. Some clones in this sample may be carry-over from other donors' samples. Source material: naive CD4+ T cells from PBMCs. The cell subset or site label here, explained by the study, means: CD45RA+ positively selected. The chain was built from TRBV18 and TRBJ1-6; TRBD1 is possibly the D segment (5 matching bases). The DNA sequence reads TGTGCCAGCTCACCCGCCCGACAGATCCAATTACCCCTCCACTTT. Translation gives CASSPARQIQLPLHF. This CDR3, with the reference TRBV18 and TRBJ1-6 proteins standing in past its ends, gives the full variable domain NAGVMQNPRHLVRRRGQEARLRCSPMKGHSHVYWYRQLPEEGLKFMVYLQKENIIDESGMPKERFSAEFPKEGPSILRIQQVVRGDSAAYFCASSPARQIQLPLHFGNGTRLTVT.